The 26 T cell receptor beta chains below come from one sample, sequenced in a study of human T cells and chemical hapten exposure. As for time point: patch test 1, 2 weeks after DPC sensitization. Documented treatment: therapeutic diphenylcyclopropenone sensitization with weekly scalp DPC. TCRdb called the RACE reads again in MiXCR, with one record for every CDR3 protein. This sample has around 160,000 distinct CDR3 sequences, with around 13% found just once. The sequencing here drew on whole blood, taken in connection with sensitization to the hapten diphenylcyclopropenone (DPC). The receptors come from a woman aged 25 to 45 with alopecia areata. Some clones in this sample may be carry-over from other donors' samples.

This clonotype has more than one count but fewer than ten. V is TRBV20-1 and J is TRBJ1-5; D gene unclear. The CDR3 has 15 amino acids. Trimming left V 1 base short and J 9 bases short, with 19 bases between. Germline CDR1 and CDR2: DFQATT and SNEGSKA (reference sequence). CDR3 in DNA: TGCAGTGCTAGAGCGGAAGGCAGCTTGGGTCGGCCCCAGCATTTT. It is translated as CSARAEGSLGRPQHF.

This chain uses TRBV20-1 with TRBJ2-5; no clear D gene. V lost 6 bases to trimming and J lost 1 base, with 15 bases between them. CDR1 and CDR2 (germline): DFQATT, SNEGSKA (reference sequence). The CDR3 covers 14 residues. The CDR3 nucleotides are TGCAGTGCCGCCAATCTGGCACTCCAAGAGACCCAGTACTTC. It is translated as CSAANLALQETQYF.

This chain joins TRBV4-1 and TRBJ2-5; D gene uncertain. V dropped 1 base and J dropped 2 bases, with 8 bases sitting between them. Looked up from germline, CDR1 is MGHRA and CDR2 is YSYEKL. This CDR3 has 14 amino acids. For the CDR3, the DNA is TGCGCCAGCAGCCAAGCTGAAATACAAGAGACCCAGTACTTC. Residues: CASSQAEIQETQYF.

Only a few counts were recorded for this clonotype. CDR3 bases: TGTGCCAGCAGCTCTGAGGACGGGAGGACCCTACCAGTCAAGCAGTACTTC. It codes for CASSSEDGRTLPVKQYF. This chain uses TRBV7-9 with TRBJ2-7; 7 bases fit TRBD2. CDR1 is SEHNR and CDR2 is FQNEAQ in the germline V gene (reference sequence). V lost 4 bases, J lost 8 bases, and 20 bases stayed unmatched. This CDR3 has 17 amino acids.

The rearrangement links TRBV4-3 to TRBJ2-3; D is undetermined. Trimming left V 0 bases short and J 6 bases short, with 10 bases between. CDR1 is LGHNA, CDR2 YSLEER, per germline. The CDR3 is 14 amino acids. The CDR3 is CASSQDPRLDTQYF. The CDR3, as DNA: TGCGCCAGCAGCCAAGATCCCCGTTTGGATACGCAGTATTTT.

The sample holds many counts of this clonotype. The chain joins TRBV6-1 to TRBJ2-7; D is unresolved. CDR3 size: 11 residues. From germline, CDR1 is MNHNS and CDR2 SASEGT. With 6 bases removed from V and 3 bases from J, the gap between germline ends came to 6 bases. The CDR3 region has the DNA TGTGCCAGCAGCGCTCTCTACGAGCAGTACTTC. Translating gives CASSALYEQYF.

The rearrangement links TRBV9 to TRBJ2-6; D is ambiguous. Between the trimmed V and J ends, which lost 0 bases and 0 bases, there was a span of 4 bases. Germline V lookup: CDR1 SGDLS, CDR2 YYNGEE. The CDR3 is 15 amino acids. The CDR3 DNA sequence: TGTGCCAGCAGCGTAGAAACCTCTGGGGCCAACGTCCTGACTTTC. Encoded protein: CASSVETSGANVLTF.

This clonotype was counted between two and nine times. One end of the junction does not line up with germline, which may come from a read error. This chain uses TRBV6-6 with TRBJ1-5; D is possibly TRBD1 (5 bases). This CDR3 has 16 amino acids. CDR1 and CDR2 from the germline V gene are MNHNY and SVGAGI (reference sequence). The CDR3 here is CASSYRGYRSNQPQHF. CDR3 nucleotides: TGTGCCAGCAGTTACAGGGGTTATCGGAGCAATCAGCCCCAGCACTTT.

This clonotype was observed at least ten times. The V and J genes are TRBV20-1 and TRBJ1-5; D uncertain. Germline V gene data show CDR1 as DFQATT and CDR2 as SNEGSKA (reference sequence). The CDR3 consists of 13 residues. Trimming left V 4 bases short and J 10 bases short, with 17 bases between. CDR3 sequence (DNA): TGCAGTGCTATCAGGAATAGGTTGGAACCCCAGCATTTT. This sequence encodes CSAIRNRLEPQHF.

This clonotype has just a few counts. The chain uses TRBV5-5 and TRBJ2-6; possibly TRBD1 for D (6 bases). Between the trimmed V and J ends, which lost 7 bases and 1 base, there was a span of 9 bases. The CDR3 runs to 14 residues. Germline lookup yields CDR1 SGHKS and CDR2 YYEKEE (reference sequence). CDR3 coding DNA: TGTGCCAGCTACAGGGCTTCTGGGGCCAACGTCCTGACTTTC. This translates into CASYRASGANVLTF.

This clonotype came up a few times. The CDR3 does not close with the conserved phenylalanine or tryptophan, likely indicating a read error. The limits of the CDR3 on the DNA are not certain, so only TCRdb's listed CDR3 is given. This chain links TRBV4-3 with TRBJ1-2. Germline CDR1 reads LGHNA; CDR2 reads YSLEER. The CDR3 totals 12 residues, both ends included. The chain's CDR3 is CASSQDESRRGV.

This clonotype showed up just a few times. The chain recombines TRBV15 with TRBJ1-1, with a tentative D call TRBD1 (6 bases). Trimming removed 5 bases from V and 8 bases from J, with 15 bases in between. This CDR3 is 13 amino acids long. Germline values: CDR1 LNHNV, CDR2 YYDKDF (reference sequence). The CDR3 DNA is TGTGCCACCAGCCCCCGGGACATCCTCGAAGCTTTCTTT. Its protein product is CATSPRDILEAFF. Together with reference TRBV15 and TRBJ1-1, the CDR3 gives the full variable domain: DAMVIQNPRYQVTQFGKPVTLSCSQTLNHNVMYWYQQKSSQAPKLLFHYYDKDFNNEADTPDNFQSRRPNTSFCFLDIRSPGLGDTAMYLCATSPRDILEAFFGQGTRLTVV.

This clonotype was found many times. The chain recombines TRBV6-1 with TRBJ2-5, with 10 positions matching TRBD1. V shed 8 bases, J shed 5 bases, and the junction held 11 bases outside the gene matches. The CDR3 sequence is 15 residues long. The V gene's germline CDR1 is MNHNS and CDR2 SASEGT. CDR3 sequence: CASLMGQGFSETQYF. CDR3 bases: TGTGCCAGCTTGATGGGACAGGGGTTCTCGGAGACCCAGTACTTC.

This clonotype was seen a handful of times. The chain joins TRBV3-1 to TRBJ1-6; 7 bases agree with TRBD1. Germline CDR1 is LGHDT and CDR2 is YNNKEL (reference sequence). Germline trimming cut 1 base from V and 10 bases from J; bases unmatched to any gene: 7. The CDR3 is made up of 15 amino acids. The CDR3 DNA reads TGTGCCAGCAGCCAAGGAGCAGGGGGTAGATCACCCCTCCACTTT. Residues: CASSQGAGGRSPLHF.

The table lists this clonotype with a few counts. The rearrangement links TRBV28 to TRBJ2-5; 8 bases are shared with TRBD2. J was trimmed by 2 bases and V by 6 bases; bases with no gene match: 5. Germline V gives CDR1 MDHEN, CDR2 SYDVKM. CDR3 length equals 14 residues. The CDR3 protein is CASSRGGQQETQYF. CDR3 in DNA: TGTGCCAGCAGCCGGGGGGGCCAACAAGAGACCCAGTACTTC.

The J gene is TRBJ1-2, the V gene TRBV9, with D possibly being TRBD1 (5 bases). Germline CDR1 is SGDLS and CDR2 is YYNGEE. The V and J ends lost 4 bases and 4 bases respectively, with 17 bases between them. This CDR3 is 15 amino acids long. CDR3 region: CASSQNVAGSYGYTF. In nucleotides, the CDR3 is TGTGCCAGCAGCCAGAACGTAGCAGGGTCCTATGGCTACACCTTC.

The V and J genes are TRBV20-1 and TRBJ1-4; 9 positions match TRBD1. The V gene end was trimmed by 2 bases and the J gene end by 8 bases; junction bases not matched to a gene: 6. This CDR3 comprises 14 residues. CDR1 is DFQATT and CDR2 is SNEGSKA in the germline V gene (reference sequence). The CDR3 here is CSARNRGREEKLFF. In DNA form, the CDR3 reads TGCAGTGCTAGAAACAGGGGGCGAGAAGAAAAACTGTTTTTT.

This sequence joins TRBV25-1 and TRBJ2-1, with TRBD2 matching over 11 bases. This CDR3 has 17 residues. With V trimmed by 0 bases and J by 4 bases, 5 bases remained unmatched. Germline CDR1 and CDR2: MGHDK and SYGVNS. CDR3 nucleotide sequence: TGTGCCAGCAGTGAATATCTAGCGGGGGGCTCTTACAATGAGCAGTTCTTC. This translates into CASSEYLAGGSYNEQFF.

In this sample, this clonotype turned up many times. The J gene is TRBJ2-1, the V gene TRBV29-1, with D uncertain. V was clipped by 7 bases and J by 3 bases, with 19 bases between them. CDR3 length: 15 residues. Germline values: CDR1 SQVTM, CDR2 ANQGSEA. CDR3 region: CSALRPGPVYNEQFF. The CDR3 coding sequence is TGCAGCGCCCTTAGACCCGGGCCCGTCTACAATGAGCAGTTCTTC.

This clonotype came up a few times. V gene TRBV3-1 combines with J gene TRBJ2-1, with D perhaps given as TRBD1 or TRBD2 (5 bases each). V lost 7 bases and J lost 8, with 24 bases in between. Germline V CDR1 and CDR2: LGHDT, YNNKEL (reference sequence). There are 16 residues in the CDR3. For the CDR3, the DNA is TGTGCCAGCATCACCGGGACGTCATCCTTGCCCGATGAGCAGTTCTTC. Protein product: CASITGTSSLPDEQFF.

This chain connects TRBV20-1 to TRBJ2-7; D gene uncertain. This CDR3 comprises 13 residues. Between the trimmed V and J ends, which lost 4 bases and 2 bases, there was a span of 12 bases. CDR1 is DFQATT and CDR2 is SNEGSKA in the germline V gene (reference sequence). CDR3 protein: CSATTQAAYEQYF. In DNA form, the CDR3 reads TGCAGTGCTACCACGCAGGCAGCCTACGAGCAGTACTTC.

V gene TRBV6-5 combines with J gene TRBJ2-7; D might be TRBD2 (6 bases). Trimming removed 0 bases from V and 4 bases from J, with 10 bases in between. The germline gives CDR1 MNHEY, CDR2 SVGAGI. CDR3 length: 14 residues. CDR3 protein: CASSYSASEYEQYF. The DNA of the CDR3 is TGTGCCAGCAGTTACTCGGCTAGCGAATACGAGCAGTACTTC.

The chain is built from TRBV9 and TRBJ2-1, with 12 bases fitting TRBD2. The length of the CDR3 is 17 residues. V shed 0 bases and J 4 bases; nucleotides not matched to a gene: 5. Germline V gene sequence: CDR1 SGDLS, CDR2 YYNGEE. CDR3 DNA: TGTGCCAGCAGCGTAGGGGTCGGGACTAGCGGGTACAATGAGCAGTTCTTC. Residues: CASSVGVGTSGYNEQFF.

This clonotype was observed a handful of times. This sequence joins TRBV18 and TRBJ1-4; D is perhaps TRBD1 (5 bases). The germline gives CDR1 KGHSH, CDR2 LQKENI. There are 17 residues in the CDR3. Trimming cost V 3 bases and J 3 bases, with 17 bases left between them. The CDR3 nucleotides are TGTGCCAGCTCACCGTCGGGGCCAACTCGGGCTAATGAAAAACTGTTTTTT. Its protein product is CASSPSGPTRANEKLFF.

The chain couples TRBV12-3 or TRBV12-4 to TRBJ1-3; D gene uncertain. V was clipped by 2 bases and J by 3 bases, with 8 bases between them. The CDR3 length is 14 residues. CDR3 bases: TGTGCCAGCAGTTTACGGGCGGGTGGAAACACCATATATTTT. Protein sequence: CASSLRAGGNTIYF.

This rearrangement joins TRBV20-1 to TRBJ2-3; D might be TRBD2 (6 bases). Trimming stripped 0 bases from V and 6 bases from J, with 16 bases between. CDR1 and CDR2 (germline): DFQATT, SNEGSKA (reference sequence). This CDR3 comprises 15 residues. This chain's CDR3 is CSARDSVGGSDTQYF. DNA of the CDR3: TGCAGTGCTAGAGATTCGGTTGGGGGGTCGGATACGCAGTATTTT.